This is a list of T cell receptor beta chains from one sample in a study of blood T cell repertoires in COVID-19. The table came from immunoSEQ multiplex PCR; TCRdb's copy has only in-frame clones and leaves some out. The table shows over 80,000 clones, with 75% to 90% occurring only once. Input material: peripheral blood. Receptors were obtained from a man at least 80 years old with active or convalescent COVID-19. CDR3s include the opening cysteine and the closing phenylalanine or tryptophan. The D gene is left open where the match is weak. Clone size is shown for a subset of rows, as once, few, many or a class of expanded clone.

V,J,D,size,CDR3,DNA
TRBV10-3,TRBJ2-7,TRBD2,.,CATRGAYEQYF,TGTGCCACCCGGGGGGCCTACGAGCAGTACTTC
TRBV6-4,TRBJ1-1,.,.,CASSRRVGTEAFF,TGTGCCAGCAGTAGGAGGGTAGGTACTGAAGCTTTCTTT
TRBV11-1,TRBJ1-1,TRBD1,.,CASSLTGRRTEAFF,TGTGCCAGCAGCCTGACAGGGAGGCGGACTGAAGCTTTCTTT
TRBV5-1,TRBJ1-3,.,.,CASSLDYPSSGNTIYF,TGCGCCAGCAGCCTGGACTATCCGTCCTCTGGAAACACCATATATTTT
TRBV7-9,TRBJ2-7,.,.,CASSPSSLVQYF,TGTGCCAGCAGTCCGAGTAGTCTCGTGCAGTACTTC
TRBV7-2,TRBJ2-3,TRBD2,.,CASSLTPGLAFTDTQYF,TGTGCCAGCAGCCTGACACCGGGACTAGCGTTCACAGATACGCAGTATTTT
TRBV18,TRBJ1-2,.,.,CASSPLVREVLGDYGYTF,TGTGCCAGCTCACCACTAGTCAGGGAAGTACTGGGTGACTATGGCTACACCTTC
TRBV6-5,TRBJ2-5,.,.,CASSRGQSVETQYF,TGTGCCAGCAGCCGAGGACAGTCAGTTGAGACCCAGTACTTC
TRBV18,TRBJ2-7,TRBD2,.,CASSPEAGGSYEQYF,TGTGCCAGCTCACCAGAAGCGGGAGGCTCCTACGAGCAGTACTTC
TRBV5-1,TRBJ1-1,TRBD1,.,CASSLGGTANTEAFF,TGCGCCAGCAGCTTGGGCGGGACAGCTAACACTGAAGCTTTCTTT
TRBV28,TRBJ2-1,TRBD2,.,CASKLAGGGYEQFF,TGTGCCAGCAAACTAGCGGGAGGGGGATATGAGCAGTTCTTC
TRBV11-1,TRBJ2-4,TRBD1,once,CASSRRPGQSSNF,TGTGCCAGCAGCCGGAGACCGGGACAGTCCTCGAACTTC
TRBV7-8,TRBJ2-7,.,many,CASSSRRLVTYEQYF,TGTGCCAGCAGCTCCAGAAGACTAGTCACCTACGAGCAGTACTTC
TRBV4-2,TRBJ2-1,TRBD2,.,CASSQPNYNSGRATEQFF,TGTGCCAGCAGCCAGCCGAATTACAATAGCGGGAGGGCCACTGAGCAGTTCTTC
TRBV7-8,TRBJ2-3,.,once,CASSLLVLASSSTDTQYF,TGTGCCAGCAGCTTATTAGTTCTAGCGTCCTCTAGCACAGATACGCAGTATTTT
TRBV7-9,TRBJ1-2,TRBD1,few,CASSFQGARGYTF,TGTGCCAGCAGCTTTCAGGGGGCGAGAGGCTACACCTTC
TRBV18,TRBJ1-1,.,.,CASSVRDTEAFF,TGTGCCAGCTCAGTCAGGGATACTGAAGCTTTCTTT
TRBV28,TRBJ1-2,.,.,CASSTVGQGGYGYTF,TGTGCCAGCAGTACCGTTGGCCAGGGCGGCTATGGCTACACCTTC
TRBV28,TRBJ2-7,.,.,CASSSVYEQYF,TGTGCCAGCAGTTCAGTGTACGAGCAGTACTTC
TRBV3-1/TRBV3-2,TRBJ1-6,TRBD1,.,CASSQVRDRAPLHF,TGTGCCAGCAGCCAAGTGCGGGACAGGGCACCCCTCCACTTT
TRBV4-2,TRBJ2-5,TRBD2,once,CASSQSGTSGDWAYF,TGTGCCAGCAGCCAGTCCGGGACTAGCGGGGACTGGGCGTACTTC
TRBV4-3,TRBJ2-5,TRBD2,.,CASSQGGSETQYF,TGCGCCAGCAGCCAGGGGGGGTCTGAGACCCAGTACTTC
TRBV3-1/TRBV3-2,TRBJ1-1,.,once,CASSQGGGANTEAFF,TGTGCCAGCAGCCAAGGGGGAGGGGCGAACACTGAAGCTTTCTTT
TRBV12-3/TRBV12-4,TRBJ1-5,TRBD1,.,CASSLGQGQPQHF,TGTGCCAGCAGTTTGGGACAGGGCCAGCCCCAGCATTTT
TRBV7-2,TRBJ2-1,TRBD2,once,CASSQWGTSGSGLSNEQFF,TGTGCCAGCAGCCAGTGGGGGACTAGCGGGAGTGGCCTATCCAATGAGCAGTTCTTC
TRBV2,TRBJ2-1,.,.,CASSVSRYNEQFF,TGTGCCAGCAGTGTGTCCAGATACAATGAGCAGTTCTTC
TRBV30,TRBJ1-3,.,.,CAGAQEGLPGNTIYF,TGTGCCGGGGCCCAGGAGGGTTTACCTGGAAACACCATATATTTT
TRBV6-6,TRBJ1-2,TRBD1,once,CASSGGQGDVYGYTF,TGTGCCAGCAGTGGGGGACAGGGGGACGTCTATGGCTACACCTTC
TRBV18,TRBJ1-5,.,.,CASSRDNNQPQHF,TGTGCCAGCTCACGGGACAACAATCAGCCCCAGCATTTT
TRBV29-1,TRBJ1-2,.,.,CTALAEDGYTF,TGCACCGCCCTGGCCGAGGATGGCTACACCTTC
TRBV4-2,TRBJ2-1,.,.,CASSQEGTVRGNEQFF,TGTGCCAGCAGCCAAGAAGGAACTGTAAGGGGGAATGAGCAGTTCTTC
TRBV20-1,TRBJ1-2,.,.,CSPLGGVDTF,TGCAGCCCCCTCGGAGGGGTGGACACCTTC
TRBV19,TRBJ1-5,.,.,CASKPPGLRSNQPQHF,TGTGCCAGTAAGCCCCCGGGGTTAAGGAGCAATCAGCCCCAGCATTTT
TRBV7-9,TRBJ2-7,.,.,CASSLGGQGEQYF,TGTGCCAGCAGCTTGGGCGGCCAGGGCGAGCAGTACTTC
TRBV12-5,TRBJ2-2,.,.,CASGSGESNTGELFF,TGTGCTAGTGGTTCCGGGGAGTCGAACACCGGGGAGCTGTTTTTT
TRBV29-1,TRBJ2-1,TRBD2,.,CSVVRREAYNEQFF,TGCAGCGTTGTAAGGCGGGAGGCCTACAATGAGCAGTTCTTC
TRBV25-1,TRBJ1-4,TRBD1,once,CASSSSTGASNEKLFF,TGTGCCAGCAGTTCGTCGACAGGGGCCTCTAATGAAAAACTGTTTTTT
TRBV7-9,TRBJ2-2,TRBD1,once,CASSLTGDTGELFF,TGTGCCAGCAGCCTAACAGGGGACACCGGGGAGCTGTTTTTT
TRBV27,TRBJ2-3,.,.,CASSLSDSYTDTQYF,TGTGCCAGCAGTTTATCGGACTCCTACACAGATACGCAGTATTTT
TRBV15,TRBJ2-1,TRBD1,once,CATSRLTGINEQFF,TGTGCCACCAGCAGGTTGACAGGGATCAATGAGCAGTTCTTC
TRBV7-2,TRBJ2-5,TRBD2,.,CASSLRAWELAGAETQYF,TGTGCCAGCAGCTTGAGAGCCTGGGAGCTAGCGGGAGCAGAGACCCAGTACTTC
TRBV5-4,TRBJ2-7,.,.,CASSFGGRSSYEQYF,TGTGCCAGCAGCTTCGGGGGACGAAGCTCCTACGAGCAGTACTTC
TRBV10-3,TRBJ1-1,.,.,CAISENRDTEAFF,TGTGCCATCAGTGAGAACAGGGATACTGAAGCTTTCTTT
TRBV20-1,TRBJ1-2,.,.,CSAPSYGYTF,TGCAGTGCTCCCAGTTATGGCTACACCTTC
TRBV6-5,TRBJ1-1,.,.,CASSWTDLNTEAFF,TGTGCCAGCAGTTGGACAGATCTCAACACTGAAGCTTTCTTT
TRBV5-4,TRBJ2-7,TRBD2,.,CASSPVSGRAYEQYF,TGTGCCAGCAGTCCGGTCAGCGGGAGAGCCTACGAGCAGTACTTC
TRBV6-5,TRBJ2-6,.,.,CASSYYGANVLTF,TGTGCCAGCAGTTATTATGGGGCCAACGTCCTGACTTTC
TRBV5-4,TRBJ1-2,TRBD1,.,CASSFNRDRVYGYTF,TGTGCCAGCAGCTTTAACCGGGACAGGGTTTATGGCTACACCTTC
TRBV5-5,TRBJ2-6,TRBD2,.,CASSWIAGESGANVLTF,TGTGCCAGCAGCTGGATAGCGGGAGAGTCAGGGGCCAACGTCCTGACTTTC
TRBV5-1,TRBJ1-1,TRBD1,.,CASSRDRPNTEAFF,TGCGCCAGCAGCAGGGACAGGCCGAACACTGAAGCTTTCTTT
TRBV28,TRBJ1-2,TRBD1,.,CASRETGGGDGYTF,TGTGCCAGCAGAGAAACAGGGGGTGGGGATGGCTACACCTTC